This passage covers 29 T cell receptor beta chains from one sample sequenced in a study of blood T cell repertoires in COVID-19. The table came from immunoSEQ multiplex PCR; TCRdb's copy has only in-frame clones and leaves some out. The table lists fewer than 200,000 clones, about 80% of them singletons. Sequenced input: peripheral blood. The origin of the receptors is a woman aged 65 to 85 with acute or convalescent COVID-19.

The chain combines TRBV9 with TRBJ2-2, with unresolved D. The V gene's germline CDR1 is SGDLS and CDR2 YYNGEE. This CDR3 region has 12 residues. The V gene lost 8 bases and the J gene lost 5 bases, with 10 bases spanning the gap. This chain's CDR3 is CASATETGELFF. In nucleotides, the CDR3 is TGTGCCAGTGCTACAGAAACCGGGGAGCTGTTTTTT.

The chain combines TRBV3-1 (or the pseudogene TRBV3-2) with TRBJ1-2; D is perhaps TRBD1 (5 bases). Trimming removed 2 bases at V and 5 bases at J, with 9 bases between. The germline gives CDR1 LGHDT, CDR2 YNNKEL (reference sequence). The CDR3 sequence is 13 residues long. CDR3 region: CASSQRQGYGYTF. CDR3 nucleotide sequence: TGTGCCAGCAGCCAACGGCAGGGTTATGGCTACACCTTC.

This clone has only a few counts. The J gene is TRBJ1-5, the V gene TRBV6-1; tentatively, D is TRBD1 (6 bases). CDR3 size: 16 residues. CDR1 and CDR2 (germline): MNHNS, SASEGT. Trimming took 3 bases from V and 7 from J, leaving 19 bases between them. The DNA of the CDR3 is TGTGCCAGCAGTGAGTTTTGGGCGGGGGCAGGGCAGCCCCAGCATTTT. This encodes CASSEFWAGAGQPQHF.

The chain uses TRBV28 and TRBJ2-1; perhaps TRBD1 as D (5 bases). There are 14 residues in the CDR3. V was cut by 3 bases and J by 4 bases, with 10 bases left in between. The germline V gene encodes CDR1 MDHEN and CDR2 SYDVKM. The DNA for the CDR3 is TGTGCCAGCAGTTTCTGGGGCTCATACAATGAGCAGTTCTTC. As protein: CASSFWGSYNEQFF.

The CDR3 region has the DNA TGTGCCAGCAGTTACACAATGGGACAGCCCAACTATGGCTACACCTTC. As protein: CASSYTMGQPNYGYTF. V is TRBV28 and J is TRBJ1-2; 7 bases agree with TRBD1. The CDR3 length is 16 residues. V trimming: 4 bases; J trimming: 2 bases; junction bases outside the gene matches: 10. The V gene's germline CDR1 is MDHEN and CDR2 SYDVKM.

This chain links TRBV18 with TRBJ1-2, with D unclear. Trimming removed 10 bases at V and 3 bases at J, with 15 bases between. The germline V gene encodes CDR1 KGHSH and CDR2 LQKENI. CDR3 size: 13 residues. The DNA of the CDR3 is TGTGCCACCACACAATTAGGAGACTATGGCTACACCTTC. This translates into CATTQLGDYGYTF.

The DNA of the CDR3 is TGCGCCAGCAGCCAAGATTGGGGACTAGCGGGGTACTCCTACGAGCAGTACTTC. It yields the protein CASSQDWGLAGYSYEQYF. V is TRBV4-1 and J is TRBJ2-7; the match to TRBD2 covers 13 bases. Germline V gene lookup returns CDR1 MGHRA and CDR2 YSYEKL. This CDR3 region has 18 residues. V lost 0 bases and J lost 0; bases outside the gene matches: 5.

V and J are TRBV6-5 and TRBJ2-7; the match to TRBD2 covers 7 bases. The germline gives CDR1 MNHEY, CDR2 SVGAGI. V lost 11 bases, J lost 11 bases, and 21 bases stayed unmatched. The CDR3 is 14 amino acids. The CDR3 spells CASSLKGGRVPEYF. The CDR3 coding sequence is TGTGCCTCCTCCCTGAAGGGCGGGAGAGTTCCTGAGTACTTC.

This clone occurred once. V usage is TRBV6-2 or TRBV6-3 and J usage is TRBJ1-2, with D tentatively TRBD1 (6 bases). The CDR3 consists of 14 residues. V lost 5 bases and J lost 4, with 14 bases in between. The V gene's germline CDR1 is MNHEY and CDR2 SVGEGT. The CDR3 sequence: CASSLDSPVYGYTF. As DNA, the CDR3 is TGTGCCAGCAGTCTGGACAGCCCGGTCTATGGCTACACCTTC.

The chain recombines TRBV7-2 with TRBJ2-1; D perhaps matches TRBD2 (6 bases). V was cut by 5 bases and J by 2 bases, with 16 bases left in between. This CDR3 comprises 16 residues. From germline, CDR1 is SGHTA and CDR2 FQGNSA. The CDR3 region has the DNA TGTGCCAGCAGCCGCGGGGTAGCGAGGGCCTACAATGAGCAGTTCTTC. Encoded protein: CASSRGVARAYNEQFF.

This clone turned up a few times. The V and J genes are TRBV11-2 and TRBJ2-2; TRBD2 matches at 8 bases. The CDR3 sequence is 18 residues long. Germline loops: CDR1 SGHAT, CDR2 FQNNGV. V lost 4 bases and J lost 3; bases outside the gene matches: 13. The CDR3 bases are TGTGCCAGCAGCTCAAGACCCGGAGTAGCGGGATACACCGGGGAGCTGTTTTTT. This codes for CASSSRPGVAGYTGELFF.

The rearrangement joins TRBV11-2 to TRBJ1-5; the match to TRBD1 covers 10 bases. Germline V gene data show CDR1 as SGHAT and CDR2 as FQNNGV. With 4 bases clipped from V and 5 bases from J, the junction kept 2 bases outside the gene matches. The CDR3 contains 14 residues. CDR3 residues: CASSSDRGDQPQHF. CDR3 DNA sequence: TGTGCCAGCAGCTCGGACAGGGGGGATCAGCCCCAGCATTTT.

This clone has just one count. The genes are TRBV7-2 and TRBJ1-6, with D tentatively TRBD1 (5 bases). This CDR3 spans 15 amino acids. Germline loops: CDR1 SGHTA, CDR2 FQGNSA. The ends were cut back, 5 bases at V and 7 bases at J, with 15 bases in the middle. The CDR3, as DNA: TGTGCCAGCAGCCCCCCGGGTACAGGAAATTCACCCCTCCACTTT. Its protein is CASSPPGTGNSPLHF.

J is TRBJ1-5 and V is TRBV5-1; 8 nucleotides line up with TRBD1. Germline CDR1 and CDR2: SGHRS and YFSETQ. The CDR3 totals 14 residues. Losses at the gene ends were 5 bases for V and 5 bases for J; bases not matched to a gene: 6. The CDR3 DNA sequence: TGCGCCAGCAGTTCCGGACAGGGAGATCAGCCCCAGCATTTT. It encodes CASSSGQGDQPQHF. The full variable domain, completed using reference TRBV5-1 and TRBJ1-5, is KAGVTQTPRYLIKTRGQQVTLSCSPISGHRSVSWYQQTPGQGLQFLFEYFSETQRNKGNFPGRFSGRQFSNSRSEMNVSTLELGDSALYLCASSSGQGDQPQHFGDGTRLSIL.

This clone was seen just once. The V and J genes are TRBV28 and TRBJ2-3; TRBD2 matches 11 bases. The trim removed 3 bases at V and 4 bases at J, leaving 18 bases unmatched. The CDR3 contains 20 residues. Germline loops: CDR1 MDHEN, CDR2 SYDVKM. The CDR3 DNA reads TGTGCCAGCAGTTTGGGACTAGCGGCGATATCCACAAGTAGTGCAGATACGCAGTATTTT. This translates into CASSLGLAAISTSSADTQYF.

The chain carries TRBV7-6 and TRBJ2-7; D gene unclear. The CDR3 consists of 13 residues. CDR1 and CDR2 from the germline V gene are SGHVS and FNYEAQ. The V end lost 1 base, the J end lost 2 bases, and 6 bases lay between the germline ends. CDR3 bases: TGTGCCAGCAGCTTAGACAGACCCTACGAGCAGTACTTC. Protein: CASSLDRPYEQYF.

The chain links TRBV11-2 to TRBJ2-7; weak D call: TRBD2 (6 bases). This CDR3 has 14 amino acids. Germline CDR1 SGHAT, CDR2 FQNNGV. V dropped 3 bases and J dropped 1 base, with 10 bases sitting between them. CDR3 nucleotides: TGTGCCAGCAGCTTCGGGACTCTTTCCTACGAGCAGTACTTC. The encoded protein is CASSFGTLSYEQYF.

This sequence joins TRBV6-6 and TRBJ1-3; a possible D gene is TRBD1 (5 bases). The CDR3 totals 15 residues. V was clipped by 0 bases and J by 0 bases, with 6 bases between them. The germline gives CDR1 MNHNY, CDR2 SVGAGI (reference sequence). The CDR3 sequence is CASSYSGDSGNTIYF. CDR3 bases: TGTGCCAGCAGTTACTCAGGGGACTCTGGAAACACCATATATTTT.

The rearrangement links TRBV5-4 to TRBJ2-1, with D tentatively TRBD1 (8 bases). V was cut by 4 bases and J by 10 bases, with 21 bases left in between. CDR3 length: 15 amino acids. Germline V gene lookup returns CDR1 SGHNT and CDR2 YYREEE (reference sequence). The CDR3 loop reads CASSRDRGGNREQFF. The DNA for the CDR3 is TGTGCCAGCAGCCGTGACAGGGGAGGGAACCGGGAGCAGTTCTTC.

Notes on this clone: Other DNA sequences of this sample code for an identical CDR3. The rearrangement links TRBV5-1 to TRBJ2-1; 11 bases align to TRBD1. Germline CDR1 and CDR2: SGHRS and YFSETQ. V dropped 4 bases and J dropped 4; count of bases not matched to a gene: 4. This CDR3 has 15 residues. CDR3 protein: CASSLGQGAYNEQFF. Written as DNA, the CDR3 is TGCGCCAGCAGCCTAGGACAGGGGGCTTACAATGAGCAGTTCTTC.

This chain links TRBV5-6 with TRBJ2-6; TRBD2 matches at 8 bases. The CDR3 totals 18 residues. Per germline, CDR1 SGHDT and CDR2 YYEEEE. Losses at the gene ends were 3 bases for V and 2 bases for J; bases not matched to a gene: 10. The CDR3 is CASSSTTSGGPGANVLTF. The CDR3 DNA reads as TGTGCCAGCAGCTCCACGACCTCGGGGGGGCCTGGGGCCAACGTCCTGACTTTC.

V gene TRBV6-2 or TRBV6-3 combines with J gene TRBJ1-2, with 7 positions matching TRBD1. Germline V CDR1 and CDR2: MNHEY, SVGEGT. V gave up 1 base and J gave up 4 bases; unmatched junction bases: 6. There are 15 residues in the CDR3. The DNA of the CDR3 is TGTGCCAGCAGTTACTACAGGGGCGAGGGCTATGGCTACACCTTC. Its protein product is CASSYYRGEGYGYTF.

This clone was seen a few times. V usage is TRBV28 and J usage is TRBJ1-5; D remains unclear. The V and J ends lost 3 bases and 0 bases respectively, with 9 bases between them. The CDR3 totals 15 residues. Germline V gene data show CDR1 as MDHEN and CDR2 as SYDVKM. CDR3 coding DNA: TGTGCCAGCAGTTTGATCGCTATTAGCAATCAGCCCCAGCATTTT. It codes for CASSLIAISNQPQHF.

This clone showed up just once. The chain uses TRBV15 and TRBJ2-3, with no clear D. This CDR3 has 14 amino acids. Trimming removed 3 bases from V and 3 bases from J, with 10 bases in between. Germline lookup yields CDR1 LNHNV and CDR2 YYDKDF (reference sequence). The CDR3, as DNA: TGTGCCACCAGCAGGGTCGCAGGAACAGATACGCAGTATTTT. Protein product: CATSRVAGTDTQYF.

In its sample, this clone was seen a few times. The chain uses TRBV27 and TRBJ1-2, with D possibly TRBD1 on 5 matching bases. Deletions cut 1 base from V and 4 bases from J, with 13 bases between. Germline-derived CDR1 and CDR2 are MNHEY and SMNVEV (reference sequence). CDR3 length: 15 amino acids. The chain's CDR3 is CASSLYQGWLYGYTF. The CDR3 bases are TGTGCCAGCAGTTTATACCAGGGTTGGCTCTATGGCTACACCTTC.

V usage is TRBV7-2 and J usage is TRBJ2-7; a possible D gene is TRBD2 (5 bases). The CDR3 runs to 14 residues. The germline gives CDR1 SGHTA, CDR2 FQGNSA. V lost 0 bases to trimming and J lost 6 bases, with 12 bases between them. The CDR3: CASSLALGEGEQYF. DNA for the CDR3: TGTGCCAGCAGCTTAGCGCTCGGGGAAGGCGAGCAGTACTTC. The full variable domain, rest sourced from reference TRBV7-2 and TRBJ2-7, is GAGVSQSPSNKVTEKGKDVELRCDPISGHTALYWYRQSLGQGLEFLIYFQGNSAPDKSGLPSDRFSAERTGGSVSTLTIQRTQQEDSAVYLCASSLALGEGEQYFGPGTRLTVT.

J is TRBJ2-1 and V is TRBV6-5; D is unresolved. In germline, CDR1 is MNHEY, CDR2 SVGAGI. This CDR3 region has 11 residues. V shed 6 bases and J shed 6 bases, with 6 bases lying between them. CDR3 loop: CASRFINEQFF. In DNA, the CDR3 is TGTGCCAGCAGGTTTATCAATGAGCAGTTCTTC.

This clone has only a few counts. The chain links TRBV7-9 to TRBJ1-3; no definite D call. Germline V gene sequence: CDR1 SEHNR, CDR2 FQNEAQ (reference sequence). This CDR3 comprises 13 residues. V was cut by 5 bases and J by 3 bases, with 8 bases left in between. The CDR3 protein is CASSPAGGNTIYF. The CDR3 DNA reads as TGTGCCAGCAGCCCGGCAGGTGGAAACACCATATATTTT. The variable domain in full, completed from reference TRBV7-9 and TRBJ1-3, reads DTGVSQNPRHKITKRGQNVTFRCDPISEHNRLYWYRQTLGQGPEFLTYFQNEAQLEKSRLLSDRFSAERPKGSFSTLEIQRTEQGDSAMYLCASSPAGGNTIYFGEGSWLTVV.

V is TRBV20-1 and J is TRBJ1-1; maybe TRBD1 (5 bases). There are 14 residues in the CDR3. Per germline, CDR1 DFQATT and CDR2 SNEGSKA (reference sequence). The V gene lost 3 bases and the J gene lost 4 bases, with 15 bases spanning the gap. The CDR3 DNA sequence: TGCAGTGCTAGTCGGCCGGGGGGGGGCACTGAAGCTTTCTTT. Translating gives CSASRPGGGTEAFF.